These 31 T cell receptor beta chains originate from one sample sequenced in a study of memory CD8 T cells in hepatitis C reinfection. Assay: immunoSEQ multiplex PCR; the TCRdb copy retains only in-frame clones and omits some. The sample gives tens of thousands of clones, around nine tenths of which show up once; 1% to 1.5% is in the top ten. Time point noted: peak reinfection, 3 to 8 weeks after reinfection detection. TCR sequencing was done directly ex vivo on sorted cells, without expansion in vitro. The sample taken for sequencing was naive CD8+ T cells sorted from blood. The receptors were gathered from a man aged 18 to 29 with hepatitis C virus infection.

The chain uses TRBV12-5 and TRBJ2-3, with a tentative D call TRBD2 (6 bases). CDR3 size: 16 residues. CDR1 and CDR2 (germline): LGHNT, FRNRAP. Trimming pared 3 bases from V and 1 base from J, leaving 14 bases between. The CDR3 DNA follows: TGTGCTAGTGGTTTAGGCGGGGTGGGCGGCACAGATACGCAGTATTTT. The encoded protein is CASGLGGVGGTDTQYF.

The sample holds one count of this clone. The gene calls are TRBV29-1 and TRBJ1-2, with 7 bases aligning to TRBD1. The ends lost 7 bases at V and 4 bases at J; junction bases unmatched: 9. Germline V gene lookup returns CDR1 SQVTM and CDR2 ANQGSEA. The CDR3 loop spans 13 amino acids. The CDR3 loop is CSAGREGAYGYTF. The CDR3 region has the DNA TGCAGCGCTGGCCGGGAGGGGGCCTATGGCTACACCTTC.

The chain employs TRBV7-6 and TRBJ2-5; weak D call: TRBD1 (5 bases). There are 15 residues in the CDR3. V lost 3 bases, J lost 8 bases, and 19 bases lay in between. Germline V gene sequence: CDR1 SGHVS, CDR2 FNYEAQ. The CDR3 loop is CASSLGNVGRNTQYF. The CDR3 region has the DNA TGTGCCAGCAGCTTGGGGAATGTGGGGCGGAATACCCAGTACTTC.

The rearrangement uses TRBV4-1 and TRBJ2-1, with TRBD2 matching over 8 bases. The CDR3 extends over 15 amino acids. V was clipped by 6 bases and J by 0 bases; unmatched bases: 4. The germline V gene encodes CDR1 MGHRA and CDR2 YSYEKL. The CDR3 bases are TGCGCCAGCAGTCTACTAGCGGACTCCTACAATGAGCAGTTCTTC. Its protein is CASSLLADSYNEQFF.

This clone was found once. This sequence joins TRBV2 and TRBJ2-3; no clear D gene. This CDR3 has 16 amino acids. Trimming removed 0 bases at V and 0 bases at J, with 10 bases between. Germline values: CDR1 SNHLY, CDR2 FYNNEI. CDR3 protein: CASSEAAETSTDTQYF. The CDR3 DNA sequence: TGTGCCAGCAGTGAAGCCGCGGAAACTAGCACAGATACGCAGTATTTT.

The V and J genes are TRBV6-5 and TRBJ2-7, with D possibly matching TRBD1 (7 bases). The germline CDR1 and CDR2 sequences are MNHEY and SVGAGI. With 7 bases removed from V and 7 bases from J, the gap between germline ends came to 20 bases. The CDR3 runs to 14 residues. CDR3 in amino acids: CASTQTGTSGEQYF. The CDR3 region has the DNA TGTGCCAGCACCCAGACAGGGACTTCAGGAGAGCAGTACTTC.

V gene TRBV6-6 combines with J gene TRBJ2-6, with a tentative D call TRBD1 (5 bases). Trimming stripped 5 bases from V and 0 bases from J, with 11 bases between. The CDR3 length is 16 residues. The germline CDR1 and CDR2 sequences are MNHNY and SVGAGI (reference sequence). The DNA for the CDR3 is TGTGCCAGCAGTGCCTACAGGAGCTCTGGGGCCAACGTCCTGACTTTC. Translation: CASSAYRSSGANVLTF.

This clone was detected only a few times. The chain joins TRBV28 to TRBJ2-7, with unresolved D. CDR3 length: 13 residues. Germline V gene lookup returns CDR1 MDHEN and CDR2 SYDVKM. With 0 bases removed from V and 0 bases from J, the gap between germline ends came to 3 bases. The CDR3 DNA reads TGTGCCAGCAGTTTATGGGGCTCCTACGAGCAGTACGTC. This translates into CASSLWGSYEQYV.

The V gene is TRBV5-5, the J gene TRBJ2-7; no firm D call. V lost 0 bases to trimming and J lost 3 bases, with 7 bases between them. This CDR3 has 13 amino acids. Germline-derived CDR1 and CDR2 are SGHKS and YYEKEE (reference sequence). CDR3 sequence (DNA): TGTGCCAGCAGCTTGGATGGGGACTACGAGCAGTACGTC. It translates to CASSLDGDYEQYV.

The chain combines TRBV29-1 with TRBJ2-7; 7 bases map to TRBD1. V was clipped by 4 bases and J by 5 bases; unmatched bases: 8. Germline loops: CDR1 SQVTM, CDR2 ANQGSEA. The CDR3 length is 13 residues. The CDR3 sequence is CSVVPRGSHEQYF. The CDR3 DNA follows: TGCAGCGTTGTCCCCAGGGGGTCCCACGAGCAGTACTTC.

The chain has TRBV28 and TRBJ2-1; the match to TRBD1 covers 9 bases. The CDR3 sequence is 13 residues long. Trimming cost V 4 bases and J 6 bases; bases outside gene matches: 1. Germline V gives CDR1 MDHEN, CDR2 SYDVKM. CDR3 DNA: TGTGCCAGCAGTTACAGGGGGCGCAATGAGCAGTTCTTC. Translation: CASSYRGRNEQFF.

Of note for this clone: The same CDR3 is also encoded by other DNA sequences in this sample. The CDR3 nucleotides are TGTGCCAGCAGTTCGGTAGCAGGAGCGGACTATGGCTACACCTTC. Translated: CASSSVAGADYGYTF. The chain has TRBV5-5 and TRBJ1-2; D ambiguous. The CDR3 extends over 15 amino acids. Trimming stripped 5 bases from V and 3 bases from J, with 17 bases between. CDR1 SGHKS and CDR2 YYEKEE come from the germline V gene (reference sequence).

The rearrangement links TRBV5-4 to TRBJ1-6; 8 nucleotides line up with TRBD1. V shed 3 bases and J 10 bases; nucleotides not matched to a gene: 6. Germline V gives CDR1 SGHNT, CDR2 YYREEE (reference sequence). CDR3 length: 14 residues. CDR3 coding DNA: TGTGCCAGCAGCTCGCCTAGACAGGGGTCACCCCTCCACTTT. This gives the protein CASSSPRQGSPLHF. The whole variable domain, remainder taken from reference TRBV5-4 and TRBJ1-6, is ETGVTQSPTHLIKTRGQQVTLRCSSQSGHNTVSWYQQALGQGPQFIFQYYREEENGRGNFPPRFSGLQFPNYSSELNVNALELDDSALYLCASSSPRQGSPLHFGNGTRLTVT.

This chain joins TRBV4-1 and TRBJ1-2, with unresolved D. The V gene's germline CDR1 is MGHRA and CDR2 YSYEKL. The CDR3 is made up of 14 amino acids. The V gene lost 1 base and the J gene lost 8 bases, with 14 bases spanning the gap. CDR3: CASSQGAGLGGYTF. The CDR3 region has the DNA TGCGCCAGCAGCCAAGGGGCGGGGTTGGGGGGCTACACCTTC.

The chain carries TRBV10-2 and TRBJ2-5, with TRBD1 matching 9 bases. Germline V CDR1 and CDR2: WSHSY, SAAADI. This CDR3 is 16 amino acids long. Trimming cost V 0 bases and J 0 bases; bases outside gene matches: 2. The CDR3 is CASSESTGGYQETQYF. DNA of the CDR3: TGCGCCAGCAGTGAGTCGACAGGGGGGTACCAAGAGACCCAGTACTTC.

This rearrangement joins TRBV9 to TRBJ2-3; TRBD2 aligns across 11 bases. Germline V gene sequence: CDR1 SGDLS, CDR2 YYNGEE. This CDR3 spans 14 amino acids. The V segment lost 4 bases and the J segment 3 bases; nucleotides outside the gene matches: 1. The CDR3 protein is CASSSSGGTDTQYF. CDR3 in DNA: TGTGCCAGCAGCTCTAGCGGGGGGACAGATACGCAGTATTTT.

The sample holds a few counts of this clone. The rearrangement uses TRBV4-1 and TRBJ2-7, with TRBD2 as a possible D gene (5 bases). CDR3 size: 15 residues. Trimming pared 1 base from V and 0 bases from J, leaving 10 bases between. Germline V gene sequence: CDR1 MGHRA, CDR2 YSYEKL. DNA of the CDR3: TGCGCCAGCAGCCAAGCAACGGGAAGCTCCTACGAGCAGTACTTC. This sequence encodes CASSQATGSSYEQYF.

The chain employs TRBV7-3 and TRBJ2-1; 8 bases are a match to TRBD2. Per the germline V gene, CDR1 is SGHTA and CDR2 is FQGTGA. The CDR3 runs 16 residues. V dropped 0 bases and J dropped 1; count of bases not matched to a gene: 2. CDR3 protein: CASSLTGGRSYNEQFF. CDR3 in DNA: TGTGCCAGCAGCTTAACTGGCGGGAGGTCCTACAATGAGCAGTTCTTC.

The chain has TRBV28 and TRBJ2-1, with D perhaps TRBD2 (6 bases). V was trimmed by 6 bases and J by 6 bases, leaving 15 bases between them. The CDR3 loop spans 14 amino acids. Germline V CDR1 and CDR2: MDHEN, SYDVKM. As DNA, the CDR3 is TGTGCCAGCAGACCCCCGGGGACTGCCAATGAGCAGTTCTTC. Protein: CASRPPGTANEQFF.

The V and J genes are TRBV4-1 and TRBJ2-7; D ambiguous. The CDR3 spans 15 residues. Deletions cut 3 bases from V and 2 bases from J, with 14 bases between. Germline CDR1 reads MGHRA; CDR2 reads YSYEKL. The chain's CDR3 is CASSQERVGPYEQYF. The CDR3 DNA is TGCGCCAGCAGCCAGGAGAGAGTGGGTCCCTACGAGCAGTACTTC.

The chain joins TRBV6-5 to TRBJ1-6, with 9 bases lining up with TRBD1. CDR3 length equals 14 residues. Germline V gives CDR1 MNHEY, CDR2 SVGAGI. J was trimmed by 13 bases and V by 6 bases; bases with no gene match: 10. CDR3 in amino acids: CASSPGTGFSPLHF. As DNA, the CDR3 is TGTGCCAGCAGCCCCGGGACAGGGTTCTCGCCCCTCCACTTT.

The rearrangement links TRBV9 to TRBJ2-1; the D is unclear. The length of the CDR3 is 15 residues. CDR1 is SGDLS, CDR2 YYNGEE, per germline. Trimming left V 4 bases short and J 4 bases short, with 15 bases between. The CDR3 is CASSLTLEPYNEQFF. CDR3 bases: TGTGCCAGCAGCCTCACCTTAGAACCTTACAATGAGCAGTTCTTC.

This clone was counted once. The chain is built from TRBV7-9 and TRBJ1-4, with D perhaps matching TRBD1 (6 bases). V was pared by 6 bases and J by 0 bases, with 14 bases between. Germline V gene sequence: CDR1 SEHNR, CDR2 FQNEAQ (reference sequence). The CDR3 runs 16 residues. CDR3: CASRSPQGTTNEKLFF. The CDR3, as DNA: TGTGCCAGCAGATCTCCTCAGGGGACAACTAATGAAAAACTGTTTTTT.

V and J are TRBV27 and TRBJ1-2; TRBD1 matches 8 bases. The V and J ends lost 10 bases and 4 bases, in that order; junction bases with no gene match: 11. Germline loops: CDR1 MNHEY, CDR2 SMNVEV (reference sequence). The CDR3 contains 14 residues. The CDR3 spells CATSLGQGAYGYTF. The DNA for the CDR3 is TGTGCCACCTCTCTAGGACAGGGAGCCTATGGCTACACCTTC.

This sequence joins TRBV27 and TRBJ1-6; TRBD1 agrees at 10 bases. The V segment lost 6 bases and the J segment 7 bases; nucleotides outside the gene matches: 3. From germline, CDR1 is MNHEY and CDR2 SMNVEV (reference sequence). The CDR3 has 14 residues. This CDR3 reads CASSPGQGNSPLHF. The CDR3 DNA follows: TGTGCCAGCAGCCCGGGACAGGGGAATTCACCCCTCCACTTT.

The V and J genes are TRBV5-6 and TRBJ2-7; 12 bases line up with TRBD2. V shed 5 bases, J shed 2 bases, and the junction held 5 bases outside the gene matches. This CDR3 is built from 15 residues. Germline V gene data show CDR1 as SGHDT and CDR2 as YYEEEE. CDR3 in amino acids: CASSWTSGTAYEQYF. The CDR3 DNA sequence: TGTGCCAGCAGTTGGACTAGCGGGACAGCCTACGAGCAGTACTTC. Using reference TRBV5-6 and TRBJ2-7 for the parts outside the CDR3, the full variable domain is DAGVTQSPTHLIKTRGQQVTLRCSPKSGHDTVSWYQQALGQGPQFIFQYYEEEERQRGNFPDRFSGHQFPNYSSELNVNALLLGDSALYLCASSWTSGTAYEQYFGPGTRLTVT.

The V call is TRBV7-7, the J call TRBJ2-1, with a possible D match to TRBD2 (5 bases). V shed 0 bases and J shed 6 bases, with 6 bases lying between them. The V gene's germline CDR1 is SSHAT and CDR2 FNYEAQ (reference sequence). The CDR3 spans 13 residues. The CDR3 here is CASSLAGGNEQFF. In DNA form, the CDR3 reads TGTGCCAGCAGCTTAGCAGGAGGCAATGAGCAGTTCTTC.

V gene TRBV18 combines with J gene TRBJ2-1; 7 bases agree with TRBD2. This CDR3 is 16 amino acids long. J lost 6 bases, V lost 0 bases, and 8 bases had no gene match. The germline V gene has CDR1 KGHSH and CDR2 LQKENI. This chain's CDR3 is CASSPPLGLEANEQFF. The CDR3 DNA reads TGTGCCAGCTCACCACCGTTAGGACTAGAGGCCAATGAGCAGTTCTTC. Filled out from reference TRBV18 and TRBJ2-1, the complete variable domain reads NAGVMQNPRHLVRRRGQEARLRCSPMKGHSHVYWYRQLPEEGLKFMVYLQKENIIDESGMPKERFSAEFPKEGPSILRIQQVVRGDSAAYFCASSPPLGLEANEQFFGPGTRLTVL.

This clone has just one count. The chain employs TRBV2 and TRBJ2-1; 7 bases map to TRBD2. The V segment lost 4 bases and the J segment 7 bases; nucleotides outside the gene matches: 19. CDR3 size: 18 residues. Germline values: CDR1 SNHLY, CDR2 FYNNEI. The CDR3 sequence is CASSAPASGLEFLNEQFF. The CDR3 bases are TGTGCCAGCAGTGCCCCCGCTTCCGGACTAGAGTTCTTGAATGAGCAGTTCTTC. Complete variable domain (other parts from reference TRBV2 and TRBJ2-1): EPEVTQTPSHQVTQMGQEVILRCVPISNHLYFYWYRQILGQKVEFLVSFYNNEISEKSEIFDDQFSVERPDGSNFTLKIRSTKLEDSAMYFCASSAPASGLEFLNEQFFGPGTRLTVL.

Comments on this clone: This specimen includes other DNA sequences encoding the same CDR3. V gene TRBV15 combines with J gene TRBJ2-7; weak D call: TRBD1 (6 bases). Germline V CDR1 and CDR2: LNHNV, YYDKDF (reference sequence). The CDR3 runs to 13 residues. The ends were cut back, 3 bases at V and 4 bases at J, with 10 bases in the middle. CDR3 residues: CATSSGRGYEQYF. As DNA, the CDR3 is TGTGCCACCAGCAGCGGCAGGGGATACGAGCAGTACTTC.

J is TRBJ2-7 and V is TRBV27; TRBD1 matches 9 bases. The junction had 13 bases not matched to a gene; V was cut back by 5 bases and J by 5 bases. The CDR3 is made up of 16 amino acids. The germline V gene encodes CDR1 MNHEY and CDR2 SMNVEV (reference sequence). The CDR3 DNA is TGTGCCAGCAGTCTACTAGGACAGGGGAGCAGCGACGAGCAGTACTTC. Amino acid sequence: CASSLLGQGSSDEQYF.